Listed below are T cell receptor beta chains from one sample, sequenced in a study of blood T cell repertoires in COVID-19. Clones were read by immunoSEQ multiplex PCR, and TCRdb kept only the in-frame ones, dropping some. The data contain around 260,000 clones, 83% of them seen just once; the ten biggest clones take up around a tenth. Sequences were obtained from peripheral blood. The receptors originated from a woman between 50 and 59 years old who had recovered from COVID-19. CDR3s include the opening cysteine and the closing phenylalanine or tryptophan. D genes are given only for firm matches. Clone size, where shown, is once, few, many, or a class for clones that have expanded.

DNA	CDR3	D	size	V	J
TGTGCCAGCAGTTACTCGGGCGGGAGCGGGGGGGAGACCCAGTACTTC	CASSYSGGSGGETQYF	TRBD2	-	TRBV6-5	TRBJ2-5
TGTGCCACCAGTGACCCCGGGGGTAACTATGGCTACACCTTC	CATSDPGGNYGYTF	-	-	TRBV24-1	TRBJ1-2
TGTGCCAGCAGCTCCATAGAGTCCTACAATGAGCAGTTCTTC	CASSSIESYNEQFF	-	-	TRBV5-6	TRBJ2-1
TGTGCCAGCAGTTACCGACAGGGGGCTTATGAAAAACTGTTTTTT	CASSYRQGAYEKLFF	TRBD1	-	TRBV6-5	TRBJ1-4
TGTGCCAGCAGTGCTTACAGGGGAACGGGGAACACTGAAGCTTTCTTT	CASSAYRGTGNTEAFF	TRBD1	-	TRBV27	TRBJ1-1
TGTGCCAGCAGCCCCCTAGACAGGGGAACGACGAAGACCCAGTACTTC	CASSPLDRGTTKTQYF	TRBD1	-	TRBV7-9	TRBJ2-5
TGTGCCAGCAAAAAGGAGTCAGGGGTGAACACTGAAGCTTTCTTT	CASKKESGVNTEAFF	-	-	TRBV6-4	TRBJ1-1
TGCGCCAGCAGCTTTCGGGAGGGCCGGGGCTATGGCTACACCTTC	CASSFREGRGYGYTF	-	-	TRBV5-1	TRBJ1-2
TGTGCCAGCAGTGAAGCGGGGTCTGGGGCCAACGTCCTGACTTTC	CASSEAGSGANVLTF	-	-	TRBV25-1	TRBJ2-6
TGTGCCAGCAGTTTCTCTACCGGTGTTCCCCCGAAGACCCAGTACTTC	CASSFSTGVPPKTQYF	-	-	TRBV27	TRBJ2-5
TGTGCCATCAGGCAAGCGGGACAGGGTTACACTGAAGCTTTCTTT	CAIRQAGQGYTEAFF	TRBD1	-	TRBV10-3	TRBJ1-1
TGTGCCACCAGCGTGAGCAGGGGGTCGGCCACTGAAGCTTTCTTT	CATSVSRGSATEAFF	TRBD1	-	TRBV15	TRBJ1-1
TGCGCCAGCAGCCTCCGGCGGGGGGCCAAAAACATTCAGTACTTC	CASSLRRGAKNIQYF	TRBD2	-	TRBV4-1	TRBJ2-4
TGTGCCAGCAGTACCAACGCGGGGGGTGCTACGCAGTATTTT	CASSTNAGGATQYF	TRBD2	-	TRBV6-6	TRBJ2-3
TGTGCCAGCAGTTTGCTCAGGGGGCAATTCACTTTCTTT	CASSLLRGQFTFF	TRBD1	-	TRBV27	TRBJ1-1
TGCAGCGTTGCTTGGGCTTCAGACTACGAGCAGTACTTC	CSVAWASDYEQYF	-	-	TRBV29-1	TRBJ2-7
TGTGCCAGCAGTTCACAGGGGAACTACGGCTACGAGCAGTACTTC	CASSSQGNYGYEQYF	TRBD1	-	TRBV6-2/TRBV6-3	TRBJ2-7
TGTGCCAGCAGCTTCCAGCGGAGCCAAGAGACCCAGTACTTC	CASSFQRSQETQYF	-	-	TRBV7-2	TRBJ2-5
TGTGCCAGCAGCGCCCCCCAGGGACTAGCGGGAGAGAAAGATACGCAGTATTTT	CASSAPQGLAGEKDTQYF	TRBD2	-	TRBV9	TRBJ2-3
TGTGCCAGCATGCGGAGCTCCTATAATTCACCCCTCCACTTT	CASMRSSYNSPLHF	-	-	TRBV6-5	TRBJ1-6
TGTGCCAGCAGTTCCCAGGGCACAGATACGCAGTATTTT	CASSSQGTDTQYF	-	once	TRBV6-5	TRBJ2-3
TGTGCCAGTAGGCAGAGTCCCCACAAGAGCGCAACTAATGAAAAACTGTTTTTT	CASRQSPHKSATNEKLFF	-	-	TRBV19	TRBJ1-4
TGTGCCAGCAGCTTAGAAGGGGGCGGTTGGAATTCACCCCTCCACTTT	CASSLEGGGWNSPLHF	TRBD1	-	TRBV11-2	TRBJ1-6
TGTGCCAGCACTACAAGCGGGAGTTACACCGGGGAGCTGTTTTTT	CASTTSGSYTGELFF	TRBD2	-	TRBV28	TRBJ2-2
TGTGCCAGCAGCCCCCGACTAGCGGGGGAGAGTTCCTACAATGAGCAGTTCTTC	CASSPRLAGESSYNEQFF	TRBD2	-	TRBV4-2	TRBJ2-1
TGTGCCAGCAGCGTACAGGGAACTGGGGCCAACGTCCTGACTTTC	CASSVQGTGANVLTF	-	-	TRBV9	TRBJ2-6
TGTGCCACCAGTGTTAGCCGGGGAGATACGCAGTATTTT	CATSVSRGDTQYF	-	once	TRBV24-1	TRBJ2-3
TGTGCCAGCAGCCAAGGGGGACAGGGCAATCAGCCCCAGCATTTT	CASSQGGQGNQPQHF	TRBD1	few	TRBV3-1/TRBV3-2	TRBJ1-5
TGCGCCAGCAGCTTGTTGGTTCTCGGGAACAGGGGAAATTCACCCCTCCACTTT	CASSLLVLGNRGNSPLHF	TRBD1	-	TRBV5-1	TRBJ1-6
TGTGCCAGCAGCTCAGGGTACCGTCAGCCCCAGCATTTT	CASSSGYRQPQHF	-	few	TRBV7-2	TRBJ1-5
TGTGCCAGCTCACCAGAGAGGACAGAGACCTATGGCTACACCTTC	CASSPERTETYGYTF	-	-	TRBV18	TRBJ1-2
TGTGCCACCAGTGAAACAGGGTCTAGCAATCAGCCCCAGCATTTT	CATSETGSSNQPQHF	-	-	TRBV24-1	TRBJ1-5
TGTGCCAGCAGGGAGACAGGGCTCGTCCTGACTTTC	CASRETGLVLTF	TRBD1	-	TRBV2	TRBJ2-6
TGCGCCAGCAGCTTGGGTCCAGGGCTAACTGAAGCTTTCTTT	CASSLGPGLTEAFF	-	-	TRBV5-1	TRBJ1-1
TGTGCCAGCACCTTCCAGGGGGCTGTCACTGAAGCTTTCTTT	CASTFQGAVTEAFF	TRBD1	-	TRBV25-1	TRBJ1-1
TGTGCCAGTAGTGGTACAGGGGAGTTGCGCCGCGAGCAGTACTTC	CASSGTGELRREQYF	TRBD1	-	TRBV19	TRBJ2-7
TGCAGTGCTAGTTTACTAGCGGGAGCTTCCTACAATGAGCAGTTCTTC	CSASLLAGASYNEQFF	TRBD2	-	TRBV20-1	TRBJ2-1
TGTGCCAGCAGCTTAGGGAGGGGCAGGGACACTGAAGCTTTCTTT	CASSLGRGRDTEAFF	-	-	TRBV7-8	TRBJ1-1
TGTGCCAGCAGCTTAGTCCACAGTTCTCAGGGCGTGGGTACGCAGTATTTT	CASSLVHSSQGVGTQYF	-	-	TRBV7-3	TRBJ2-3
TGTGCCACCAGTGATTGGGACAGTCTCGGCTACACCTTC	CATSDWDSLGYTF	TRBD1	-	TRBV24-1	TRBJ1-2
TGTGCCTGGACCACTTACAGGGGAGGAAGAGGCTACACCTTC	CAWTTYRGGRGYTF	TRBD1	-	TRBV30	TRBJ1-2
TGTGCCAGCAGTGAAGCTACAGGATCAAGCAATCAGCCCCAGCATTTT	CASSEATGSSNQPQHF	-	-	TRBV6-1	TRBJ1-5
TGTGCAACTAATCAGGGGGTGACGGACGAGCAGTACTTC	CATNQGVTDEQYF	TRBD1	-	TRBV7-2	TRBJ2-7
TGCGCCAGCAGCCCGGACAGGGGTACCGGGGAGCTGTTTTTT	CASSPDRGTGELFF	TRBD1	few	TRBV5-1	TRBJ2-2
TGTGCCAGCAGCCTCAGAACTAGCGGGGGGGCCGTCGTGGGAGAGACCCAGTACTTC	CASSLRTSGGAVVGETQYF	TRBD2	-	TRBV5-6	TRBJ2-5
TGTGCCAGCAGAAAGACAGGGGGGAACACTGAAGCTTTCTTT	CASRKTGGNTEAFF	TRBD1	-	TRBV25-1	TRBJ1-1
TGTGCCTCCCAGCCCGGGACTAGCTCAGATACGCAGTATTTT	CASQPGTSSDTQYF	TRBD2	-	TRBV10-3	TRBJ2-3
TGTGCCACCAAAAGAGGCTTCCGCGGGTACCAAGAGACCCAGTACTTC	CATKRGFRGYQETQYF	-	-	TRBV19	TRBJ2-5
TGTGCCACCAGTGAAACCGGGACAGGAAACACAGATACGCAGTATTTT	CATSETGTGNTDTQYF	TRBD1	-	TRBV24-1	TRBJ2-3
TGTGCCAGCAGCTTCCAGATCAGGGCCACCAACACTGAAGCTTTCTTT	CASSFQIRATNTEAFF	-	-	TRBV5-4	TRBJ1-1
TGTGCCAGCAGTTTCATAGGGCAGGGCTTCAGATATGATGAAAAACTGTTTTTT	CASSFIGQGFRYDEKLFF	-	-	TRBV28	TRBJ1-4
TGTGCCACTTCGACAGTGAACACTGAAGCTTTCTTT	CATSTVNTEAFF	-	-	TRBV28	TRBJ1-1
TGTGCCAGCAGCTGGGGACTAGCGGACTACGAGCAGTACTTC	CASSWGLADYEQYF	TRBD2	-	TRBV7-2	TRBJ2-7
TGTGCCTGGAGTGTAAAAGAAAAGCGACGGACAGGGTATGGCTACACCTTC	CAWSVKEKRRTGYGYTF	TRBD1	-	TRBV30	TRBJ1-2
TGCGCCAGCAGTGATCCGGGAGAGCAGTACTTC	CASSDPGEQYF	-	-	TRBV5-1	TRBJ2-7
TGTGCCAGTAGTATAGTAACGAACACCGGGGAGCTGTTTTTT	CASSIVTNTGELFF	-	few	TRBV19	TRBJ2-2
TGCAGCGGAGAAGACTGGCACACCGGGGAGCTGTTTTTT	CSGEDWHTGELFF	-	-	TRBV29-1	TRBJ2-2
TGTGCCAGCAGTTTATGGGGAGACTTTAGCAATCAGCCCCAGCATTTT	CASSLWGDFSNQPQHF	-	-	TRBV27	TRBJ1-5
TGTGCCAGCAGCTTAGGGGCTAGCCCAGAGACCCAGTACTTC	CASSLGASPETQYF	-	-	TRBV7-2	TRBJ2-5